Below, 2 T cell receptor beta chains from the same sample are listed, as sequenced in a study of CD8 T cells in ankylosing spondylitis (dated by TCRdb to about 2017). Points the paper makes about the study in general: A TCR beta motif of about eight highly homologous amino acid variants appeared characteristic of blood from ankylosing spondylitis patients.

These receptors have no identified antigens. The receptor library was made with 5' RACE. TCRdb shows the sequencer as Illumina HiSeq 2500. The public reads were reanalyzed by TCRdb: fastp trimming at Q25, MiXCR alignment, in-frame beta chains only. Identical CDR3 proteins give one entry, which carries the most common genes and DNA. Across this sample there are approximately 540,000 distinct CDR3 sequences, with about 13% seen only once. The ten largest clones represent approximately 7% of the sample. Source material: blood, either unsorted or a sorted T cell fraction (not recorded which). The receptors derive from a male donor with ankylosing spondylitis.

The V and J genes are TRBV14 and TRBJ1-2; tentatively, D is TRBD1 (5 bases). Trimming shortened V by 5 bases and J by 5 bases, and 15 bases separated the two germline ends. The CDR3 is 14 residues long. Germline V gives CDR1 SGHDN, CDR2 FVKESK. CDR3 in DNA: TGTGCCAGCAGCGAAGGGACGGGTCCGTATGGCTACACCTTC. This gives the protein CASSEGTGPYGYTF.

The gene calls are TRBV5-1 and TRBJ1-1; TRBD1 agrees at 10 bases. Germline CDR1 reads SGHRS; CDR2 reads YFSETQ. J lost 4 bases, V lost 4 bases, and 10 bases had no gene match. The CDR3 is 16 residues long. In DNA, the CDR3 is TGCGCCAGCAGCAGTACCGGGACAGGGGTTCTCACTGAAGCTTTCTTT. It codes for CASSSTGTGVLTEAFF.